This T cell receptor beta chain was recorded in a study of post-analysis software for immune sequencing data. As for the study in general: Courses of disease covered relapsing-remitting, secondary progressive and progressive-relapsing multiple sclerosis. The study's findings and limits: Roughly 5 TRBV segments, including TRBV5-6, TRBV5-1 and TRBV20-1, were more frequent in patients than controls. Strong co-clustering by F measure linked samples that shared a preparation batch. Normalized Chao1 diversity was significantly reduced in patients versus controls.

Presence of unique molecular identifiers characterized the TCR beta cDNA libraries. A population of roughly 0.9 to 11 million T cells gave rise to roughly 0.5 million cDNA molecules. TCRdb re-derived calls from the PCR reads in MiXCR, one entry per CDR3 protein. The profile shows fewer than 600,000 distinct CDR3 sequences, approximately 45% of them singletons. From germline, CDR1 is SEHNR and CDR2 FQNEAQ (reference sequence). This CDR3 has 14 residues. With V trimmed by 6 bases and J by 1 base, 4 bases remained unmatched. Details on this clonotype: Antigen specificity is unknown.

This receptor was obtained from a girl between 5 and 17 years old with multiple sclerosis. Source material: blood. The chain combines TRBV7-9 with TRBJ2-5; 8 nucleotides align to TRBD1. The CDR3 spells CASRDDRGQETQYF. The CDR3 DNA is TGTGCCAGCAGAGACGACAGGGGCCAAGAGACCCAGTACTTC.